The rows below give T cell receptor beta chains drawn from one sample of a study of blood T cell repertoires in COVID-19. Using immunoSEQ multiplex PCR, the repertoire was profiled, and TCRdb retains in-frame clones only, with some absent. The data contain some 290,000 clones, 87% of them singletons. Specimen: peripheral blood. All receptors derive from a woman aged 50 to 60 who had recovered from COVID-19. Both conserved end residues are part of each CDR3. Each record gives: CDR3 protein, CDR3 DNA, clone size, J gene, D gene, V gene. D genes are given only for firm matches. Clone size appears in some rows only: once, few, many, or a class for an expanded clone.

CDR3aa: CASSLDPYTGELFF
CDR3nt: TGTGCCAGCAGCTTAGACCCCTATACCGGGGAGCTGTTTTTT
abundance: few
j_gene: TRBJ2-2
d_gene: .
v_gene: TRBV11-2

CDR3aa: CASSLGLRSALQETQYF
CDR3nt: TGTGCCAGCAGCCTGGGACTGCGCAGCGCCCTACAAGAGACCCAGTACTTC
abundance: .
j_gene: TRBJ2-5
d_gene: .
v_gene: TRBV5-6

CDR3aa: CSVEVPGAGNTIYF
CDR3nt: TGCAGCGTTGAAGTACCGGGGGCTGGAAACACCATATATTTT
abundance: once
j_gene: TRBJ1-3
d_gene: .
v_gene: TRBV29-1

CDR3aa: CASSLNRGGFLDKNIQYF
CDR3nt: TGTGCCAGCAGTCTTAACAGGGGAGGATTCTTGGACAAAAACATTCAGTACTTC
abundance: .
j_gene: TRBJ2-4
d_gene: .
v_gene: TRBV6-6

CDR3aa: CASSLGSTGDYGYTF
CDR3nt: TGTGCCAGCAGCTTAGGATCGACAGGAGACTATGGCTACACCTTC
abundance: .
j_gene: TRBJ1-2
d_gene: .
v_gene: TRBV7-9

CDR3aa: CASSQAGPNSPLHF
CDR3nt: TGTGCCAGCAGCCAAGCAGGGCCTAATTCACCCCTCCACTTT
abundance: few
j_gene: TRBJ1-6
d_gene: .
v_gene: TRBV3-1/TRBV3-2

CDR3aa: CASSKGIYTDTQYF
CDR3nt: TGTGCCAGCAGCAAGGGGATCTACACAGATACGCAGTATTTT
abundance: .
j_gene: TRBJ2-3
d_gene: .
v_gene: TRBV5-6

CDR3aa: CASSLEGGDTEAFF
CDR3nt: TGTGCCAGCAGTCTCGAAGGGGGCGACACTGAAGCTTTCTTT
abundance: once
j_gene: TRBJ1-1
d_gene: TRBD1
v_gene: TRBV6-5

CDR3aa: CASSRTGGDYGYTF
CDR3nt: TGTGCCAGCAGTCGGACAGGGGGAGACTATGGCTACACCTTC
abundance: .
j_gene: TRBJ1-2
d_gene: TRBD1
v_gene: TRBV6-2/TRBV6-3

CDR3aa: CASRRQGVNYGYTF
CDR3nt: TGTGCCAGCAGACGTCAGGGGGTCAACTATGGCTACACCTTC
abundance: .
j_gene: TRBJ1-2
d_gene: TRBD1
v_gene: TRBV28